One T cell receptor beta chain is described in this entry. Its specificity is not known. This table comes from immunoSEQ multiplex PCR, and its TCRdb copy is limited to in-frame clones, with some not included. The data hold about 56,000 clones, with 70% to 90% observed a single time. Time point meaning: week 35, safety follow-up. Every vaccination contained 300 ug of the mutant IDH1 20-mer peptide and was paired with topical imiquimod. Germline V lookup: CDR1 SGHDN, CDR2 FVKESK. Trimming took off 2 bases at V and 0 bases at J, with 14 bases between the two ends. The CDR3 is 18 residues long. These data are taken from a study of a mutant IDH1 vaccine in newly diagnosed glioma.

The receptor was derived from a man in his forties with glioma. The chain employs TRBV14 and TRBJ2-6; no clear D. The source material was PBMCs, sampled from a glioma patient whose treatment included an IDH1 peptide vaccine. CDR3: CASSQLNRRYSGANVLTF. The CDR3 DNA sequence: TGTGCCAGCAGCCAATTAAATCGACGGTACTCTGGGGCCAACGTCCTGACTTTC.